This is a list of T cell receptor beta chains from one sample in a study of cytomegalovirus exposure and HLA in healthy donors. TCRdb's copy holds only in-frame clones and misses some; the assay was immunoSEQ multiplex PCR. This sample has 150,000 or so clones, with 80% found just once. Sequenced input: PBMCs. The receptor set was obtained from a man aged 25-45 years in good health and CMV-seropositive. CDR3s include the opening cysteine and the closing phenylalanine or tryptophan. The D gene is left open where the match is weak. Only part of the rows carry a size: once, few, many, or a class if the clone is expanded.

d_call,v_call,j_call,clone_size,cdr3_nt,cdr3_aa
TRBD1,TRBV2,TRBJ1-2,.,TGTGCCAGCAAGCAGACAGGGGGCACCTATGGCTACACCTTC,CASKQTGGTYGYTF
.,TRBV19,TRBJ1-2,.,TGTGCCAGTAGTAGGCAAGGGGACACGCACCCCTATGGCTACACCTTC,CASSRQGDTHPYGYTF
TRBD1,TRBV28,TRBJ1-1,.,TGTGCCAGCAGTTTATGGGCAGGGGGGCGTACTGAAGCTTTCTTT,CASSLWAGGRTEAFF
.,TRBV7-2,TRBJ1-5,.,TGTGCCAGCAGCTTAGTGTTCGCGGGCAATCAGCCCCAGCATTTT,CASSLVFAGNQPQHF
TRBD1,TRBV5-1,TRBJ2-7,.,TGCGCCAGCAGGCCACAGGGGGCATCCCACGAGCAGTACTTC,CASRPQGASHEQYF
.,TRBV7-9,TRBJ1-2,.,TGTGCCAGCAGCTTAGTTGTAGGAGGGGACTATGGCTACACCTTC,CASSLVVGGDYGYTF
.,TRBV5-1,TRBJ2-3,few,TGCGCCAGCAGCTTGGGGTATGGGGGACTGAGCACAGATACGCAGTATTTT,CASSLGYGGLSTDTQYF
TRBD1,TRBV28,TRBJ2-7,.,TGTGCCAGCAGTTTACCTCCGGGACAGGGCTACGAGCAGTACTTC,CASSLPPGQGYEQYF
TRBD2,TRBV9,TRBJ2-7,.,TGTGCCAGCAGCGTAGGGGGGACTAGCGGGAGCTACGAGCAGTACTTC,CASSVGGTSGSYEQYF
TRBD1,TRBV7-2,TRBJ2-7,.,TGTGCCAGCAGCTGGGGACAGACCATGACCTACGAGCAGTACTTC,CASSWGQTMTYEQYF
.,TRBV6-5,TRBJ1-1,.,TGTGCCAGCAGTTACGGGGGGGAAGATAATACTGAAGCTTTCTTT,CASSYGGEDNTEAFF
.,TRBV4-1,TRBJ2-7,.,TGCGCCAGCAGCCCGAGTTACGCGAGCTCCTACGAGCAGTACTTC,CASSPSYASSYEQYF
.,TRBV30,TRBJ1-2,.,TGTGCCTGGAGTGTACCAGGGGCCAACTATGGCTACACCTTC,CAWSVPGANYGYTF
.,TRBV6-5,TRBJ1-3,.,TGTGCCAGCAGCCTCGGACAAAACTCTGGAAACACCATATATTTT,CASSLGQNSGNTIYF
.,TRBV30,TRBJ1-4,.,TGTGCCTGGAGTCCGGTACCTTCTAATGAAAAACTGTTTTTT,CAWSPVPSNEKLFF
TRBD2,TRBV4-2,TRBJ2-3,.,TGTGCCAGCAGCCAATGGCCTAGCGGGAGGGCCATGTCCACAGATACGCAGTATTTT,CASSQWPSGRAMSTDTQYF
.,TRBV4-2,TRBJ1-2,.,TGTGCCAGCAGCCAAGAAGGGGGGGTGCGGATCTATGGCTACACCTTC,CASSQEGGVRIYGYTF
.,TRBV4-1,TRBJ1-4,.,TGCGCCAGCAGCCAAGCAATAGGGGCTGCAACTAATGAAAAACTGTTTTTT,CASSQAIGAATNEKLFF
TRBD1,TRBV28,TRBJ2-7,.,TGTGCCAGCAGTTCCGAAGACAGGGACGAGCAGTACTTC,CASSSEDRDEQYF
TRBD2,TRBV7-3,TRBJ2-1,few,TGTGCCAGCAGGCGGGATGGAGCGGGAGGGATGAATGAGCAGTTCTTC,CASRRDGAGGMNEQFF
.,TRBV19,TRBJ1-4,.,TGTGCCAGTAGGCCGCCTGGCGCGGGGGGAGAAAAACTGTTTTTT,CASRPPGAGGEKLFF
.,TRBV6-5,TRBJ2-7,.,TGTGCCAGCAGTTACTCTGGACAGCCTTCCGAGCAGTACTTC,CASSYSGQPSEQYF
TRBD1,TRBV5-4,TRBJ1-1,.,TGTGCCAGCAGCATGGGACAGCGAGGGGGAGCTTTCTTT,CASSMGQRGGAFF
.,TRBV7-2,TRBJ1-4,.,TGTGCCAGCAGCTTAGAGCAGGGCGTTGGAGAAAAACTGTTTTTT,CASSLEQGVGEKLFF
.,TRBV18,TRBJ2-7,.,TGTGCCAGCTCACCACCCACGAGAGGTCGCCACGAGCAGTACTTC,CASSPPTRGRHEQYF
TRBD1,TRBV7-2,TRBJ2-7,.,TGTGCCAGCAGCTATGAGGGGACAGGGGATAACGAGCAGTACTTC,CASSYEGTGDNEQYF
TRBD1,TRBV12-5,TRBJ2-2,.,TGTGCTAGTGGTTGGGGGACGGACAGGGGGAACACCGGGGAGCTGTTTTTT,CASGWGTDRGNTGELFF
TRBD1,TRBV5-1,TRBJ2-4,once,TGCGCCAGCAGCTTCCGGACAGGGGAAATTCAGTACTTC,CASSFRTGEIQYF
TRBD1,TRBV27,TRBJ2-3,.,TGTGCCAGCAGACTAGACAGGGACCGAACAGATACGCAGTATTTT,CASRLDRDRTDTQYF
.,TRBV10-3,TRBJ2-7,few,TGTGCCATCAGTGAAGATAGCGGGACAGATTCTTCGGGGGAGCAGTACTTC,CAISEDSGTDSSGEQYF
TRBD1,TRBV4-2,TRBJ2-7,once,TGTGCCAGCAGCCAACCGGGACAGCGTTTAAAGGAGCAGTACTTC,CASSQPGQRLKEQYF
TRBD1,TRBV7-8,TRBJ1-1,.,TGTGCCACTACGACAGGGAGTTTATCTGAAGCTTTCTTT,CATTTGSLSEAFF
.,TRBV30,TRBJ1-1,.,TGTGCCTGGAGAATCGGCCCAACTATGGGCACTGAAGCTTTCTTT,CAWRIGPTMGTEAFF
TRBD1,TRBV9,TRBJ2-7,few,TGTGCCAGCAGCGTAGAGGGGGCGGTAGACGAGCAGTACTTC,CASSVEGAVDEQYF
TRBD1,TRBV4-1,TRBJ2-1,.,TGCGCCAGCAGCCACTCGACAGGGGCGGTTGTAATCTCCTACAATGAGCAGTTCTTC,CASSHSTGAVVISYNEQFF
TRBD2,TRBV19,TRBJ2-7,.,TGTGCCAGTAGTAGGGGGACTAGCGGAACCTACGAGCAGTACTTC,CASSRGTSGTYEQYF
TRBD1,TRBV7-6,TRBJ2-7,.,TGTGCCAGCAGCCAAGAACCGGGACAGAGCTCCTACGAGCAGTACTTC,CASSQEPGQSSYEQYF
.,TRBV5-1,TRBJ2-7,.,TGCGCCAGCAGCCCGTCTAACCCCTCCTACGAGCAGTACTTC,CASSPSNPSYEQYF
TRBD1,TRBV25-1,TRBJ2-7,.,TGTGCCAGCAGTGATCGGACAGGGTGGTACGAGCAGTACTTC,CASSDRTGWYEQYF
TRBD2,TRBV4-2,TRBJ2-3,.,TGTGCCAGCAGCCAACTCAACGGGAGGGACTTGAACACAGATACGCAGTATTTT,CASSQLNGRDLNTDTQYF
.,TRBV25-1,TRBJ2-7,.,TGTGCCAGCAGTGAATTAAACAGGAGGGGGCAGTACTTC,CASSELNRRGQYF
TRBD1,TRBV6-1,TRBJ1-5,.,TGTGCCAGCAGTGTAGGGACAGTCGGCAATCAGCCCCAGCATTTT,CASSVGTVGNQPQHF
.,TRBV28,TRBJ2-5,.,TGTGCCAGCAGGGACGGGGGACGGGAGACCCAGTACTTC,CASRDGGRETQYF
.,TRBV4-1,TRBJ2-5,.,TGCGCCAGCAGCCAAGATCCTGGACACCAGTACCAAGAGACCCAGTACTTC,CASSQDPGHQYQETQYF
.,TRBV11-2,TRBJ1-1,.,TGTGCCAGCAGCTTAGTGAGGGGGGGGGCTGAAGCTTTCTTT,CASSLVRGGAEAFF
.,TRBV7-8,TRBJ2-3,.,TGTGCCAGCAGCTTCCTTAGCAGAAGCACAGATACGCAGTATTTT,CASSFLSRSTDTQYF
TRBD2,TRBV4-1,TRBJ2-1,.,TGCGCCAGCAGCACCCGACTAGCGGGTGTGGGAATAAACAATGAGCAGTTCTTC,CASSTRLAGVGINNEQFF
TRBD1,TRBV6-4,TRBJ1-3,few,TGTGCCAGCAGATCGACAGGGGGCAGAGACACCATATATTTT,CASRSTGGRDTIYF
TRBD2,TRBV9,TRBJ2-3,.,TGTGCCAGCAGCGCAGGGACGACTAGCGGGATCACAGATACGCAGTATTTT,CASSAGTTSGITDTQYF
.,TRBV27,TRBJ1-5,.,TGTGCCAGCGAAGGTATCAGGGAGGATCAGCCCCAGCATTTT,CASEGIREDQPQHF
.,TRBV6-1,TRBJ1-5,.,TGTGCCAGCAGGGAACAGGTTCGGCAGCCCCAGCATTTT,CASREQVRQPQHF